The clone carrying this T cell receptor (beta chain) was observed a handful of times. V lost 4 bases and J lost 7; bases outside the gene matches: 11. The CDR3 loop spans 15 amino acids. From germline, CDR1 is SGHTA and CDR2 FQGNSA. This sample is drawn from a study of shared clonotypes between healthy human individuals. Samples underwent the assay at deep level. Produced via immunoSEQ multiplex PCR; TCRdb's table is partial and in-frame only. This sample carries roughly 680,000 clones, over 60% of them seen once, and the ten largest clones take under 2%. The chain joins TRBV7-2 to TRBJ2-5, with TRBD2 matching over 8 bases. This sequence originates from a woman younger than 45 in good health. Sequenced material: memory CD4+ T cells sorted from blood. Sample subset: CD45RA-negative fraction. CDR3 in amino acids: CASSYVTSAAGTQYF. CDR3 bases: TGTGCCAGCAGCTACGTGACTAGCGCCGCGGGGACCCAGTACTTC.